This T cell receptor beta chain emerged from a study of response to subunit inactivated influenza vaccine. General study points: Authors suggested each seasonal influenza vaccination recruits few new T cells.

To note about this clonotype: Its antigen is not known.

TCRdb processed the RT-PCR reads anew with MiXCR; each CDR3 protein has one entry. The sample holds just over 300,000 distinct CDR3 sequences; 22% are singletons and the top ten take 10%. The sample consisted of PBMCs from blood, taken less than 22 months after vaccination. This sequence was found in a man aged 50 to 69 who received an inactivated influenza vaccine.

This CDR3 is CASSKRPYNSPLHF. CDR3 in DNA: TGTGCCAGCAGTAAGCGGCCTTATAATTCACCCCTCCACTTT. The V and J genes are TRBV12-3 or TRBV12-4 and TRBJ1-6; D gene ambiguous. This CDR3 comprises 14 residues. V lost 5 bases and J 4 bases, leaving 9 bases between the germline ends.